Listed below are T cell receptor beta chains from one sample, sequenced in a study of T-cell memory formation after mild COVID-19. TCRdb re-called the 5' RACE reads with MiXCR, one entry per CDR3 protein. The sample has about 410,000 distinct CDR3 sequences, roughly 18% seen once. Input material: PBMCs or a T cell subset sorted from them (not recorded which). The origin of the receptors is a man aged 18 to 29 who had mild COVID-19 (a few samples of this study predate the infection). Cell type and time point are not known. Both conserved end residues are part of each CDR3. Fields, in order: J gene, V gene, D gene, clone size, CDR3 DNA, CDR3 protein. A D gene is named only where the DNA matches it firmly. Only part of the rows carry a size: once, few, many, or a class if the clone is expanded.

j_call: TRBJ2-6; v_call: TRBV6-2/TRBV6-3; d_call: NA; clone_size: NA; cdr3_nt: TGTGCCAGCACCCGGTACTCGGGGGCCAACGTCCTGACTTTC; cdr3_aa: CASTRYSGANVLTF
j_call: TRBJ2-2; v_call: TRBV29-1; d_call: NA; clone_size: NA; cdr3_nt: TGCAGCGTTGAAGATTTGGAATCAGGGCTGTTTTTT; cdr3_aa: CSVEDLESGLFF
j_call: TRBJ2-2; v_call: TRBV10-3; d_call: TRBD1; clone_size: NA; cdr3_nt: TGTGCCATCCCGCGAAGGGGGCCCACCGGGGAGCTGTTTTTT; cdr3_aa: CAIPRRGPTGELFF
j_call: TRBJ1-4; v_call: TRBV7-9; d_call: NA; clone_size: many; cdr3_nt: TGTGCCAGCAGCTTAGCCACTAATGAAAAACTGTTTTTT; cdr3_aa: CASSLATNEKLFF
j_call: TRBJ2-5; v_call: TRBV4-1; d_call: NA; clone_size: few; cdr3_nt: TGCGCCAGCAGCCAAGATCGCCGGACCCAGTACTTC; cdr3_aa: CASSQDRRTQYF
j_call: TRBJ2-3; v_call: TRBV2; d_call: TRBD1; clone_size: NA; cdr3_nt: TGTGCCAGGGGACAGAACACAGATACGCAGTATTTT; cdr3_aa: CARGQNTDTQYF
j_call: TRBJ2-1; v_call: TRBV24-1; d_call: NA; clone_size: NA; cdr3_nt: TGTGCCACCAGTGATGGACCGGTTGATGAGCAGTTCTTC; cdr3_aa: CATSDGPVDEQFF
j_call: TRBJ2-5; v_call: TRBV7-9; d_call: NA; clone_size: NA; cdr3_nt: TGTGCCAGCAGCTTCTTACCCGGGCCTCGGGAGACCCAGTACTTC; cdr3_aa: CASSFLPGPRETQYF
j_call: TRBJ1-1; v_call: TRBV29-1; d_call: NA; clone_size: NA; cdr3_nt: TGCAGCGGGAGGAAGGGATCGTCAACTGAAGCTTTCTTT; cdr3_aa: CSGRKGSSTEAFF
j_call: TRBJ2-1; v_call: TRBV4-1; d_call: NA; clone_size: few; cdr3_nt: TGCGCCAGCAGCCAGCCGACCGTCAGCAATGAGCAGTTCTTC; cdr3_aa: CASSQPTVSNEQFF
j_call: TRBJ1-2; v_call: TRBV6-5; d_call: TRBD1; clone_size: NA; cdr3_nt: TGTGCCAGCAGTTACTCCGGGACAGGGGTCTATGGCTACACCTTC; cdr3_aa: CASSYSGTGVYGYTF
j_call: TRBJ2-1; v_call: TRBV2; d_call: TRBD2; clone_size: few; cdr3_nt: TGTGCCAGCAGGCCGGGACTAGCGGGGGGAAGCTCCTACAATGAGCAGTTCTTC; cdr3_aa: CASRPGLAGGSSYNEQFF
j_call: TRBJ2-1; v_call: TRBV12-3/TRBV12-4; d_call: TRBD2; clone_size: NA; cdr3_nt: TGTGCCAGCAGAAAGGGCGGGGGGATTACGGGCAATGAGCAGTTCTTC; cdr3_aa: CASRKGGGITGNEQFF
j_call: TRBJ1-2; v_call: TRBV29-1; d_call: TRBD1; clone_size: NA; cdr3_nt: TGCAGCGCCGACCCGGGACAGGGGTATGGCTACACCTTC; cdr3_aa: CSADPGQGYGYTF
j_call: TRBJ2-4; v_call: TRBV18; d_call: TRBD2; clone_size: NA; cdr3_nt: TGTGCCAGCTCACTCGCGGGGGAGTGGGCCAAAAACATTCAGTACTTC; cdr3_aa: CASSLAGEWAKNIQYF
j_call: TRBJ1-1; v_call: TRBV9; d_call: NA; clone_size: few; cdr3_nt: TGTGCCAGCAGCGCCGGACGGGAAGTGAACACTGAAGCTTTCTTT; cdr3_aa: CASSAGREVNTEAFF
j_call: TRBJ2-4; v_call: TRBV7-2; d_call: TRBD1; clone_size: few; cdr3_nt: TGTGCCAGCAGCTTCAGACAGGGGACGGGAAACATTCAGTACTTC; cdr3_aa: CASSFRQGTGNIQYF
j_call: TRBJ2-7; v_call: TRBV5-4; d_call: TRBD1; clone_size: many; cdr3_nt: TGTGCCAGCAGCTTGGCCCGGGACAGTCAGGTTAACGAGCAGTACTTC; cdr3_aa: CASSLARDSQVNEQYF
j_call: TRBJ2-1; v_call: TRBV7-2; d_call: NA; clone_size: few; cdr3_nt: TGTGCCAGCAGCTTAGGGGTGGCGGGTGAGCAGTTCTTC; cdr3_aa: CASSLGVAGEQFF
j_call: TRBJ2-7; v_call: TRBV12-3/TRBV12-4; d_call: TRBD1; clone_size: NA; cdr3_nt: TGTGCCAGCAGTTTAGCGCGGACAGGGACCTACGAGCAGTACTTC; cdr3_aa: CASSLARTGTYEQYF
j_call: TRBJ1-5; v_call: TRBV6-5; d_call: NA; clone_size: NA; cdr3_nt: TGTGCCAGCAGATCTCCGAATCAGCCCCAGCATTTT; cdr3_aa: CASRSPNQPQHF
j_call: TRBJ1-5; v_call: TRBV7-8; d_call: NA; clone_size: NA; cdr3_nt: TGTGCCAGCAGCCGTCGTCGGGGGGTGAGCAATCAGCCCCAGCATTTT; cdr3_aa: CASSRRRGVSNQPQHF
j_call: TRBJ2-5; v_call: TRBV7-2; d_call: NA; clone_size: few; cdr3_nt: TGTGCCAGCAGCATGGGACACTTCCAAGAGACCCAGTACTTC; cdr3_aa: CASSMGHFQETQYF
j_call: TRBJ1-5; v_call: TRBV20-1; d_call: NA; clone_size: NA; cdr3_nt: TGCAGTGCTGCGAGGAGGGGCCAGACCCATCAGCCCCAGCATTTT; cdr3_aa: CSAARRGQTHQPQHF
j_call: TRBJ2-3; v_call: TRBV4-3; d_call: NA; clone_size: NA; cdr3_nt: TGCGCCAGCAGCCAAGACCCCGCCGGGGACGACACAGATACGCAGTATTTT; cdr3_aa: CASSQDPAGDDTDTQYF
j_call: TRBJ1-1; v_call: TRBV7-9; d_call: NA; clone_size: many; cdr3_nt: TGTGCCAGCAGCTGGGGCAGCTTGAACACTGAAGCTTTCTTT; cdr3_aa: CASSWGSLNTEAFF
j_call: TRBJ2-6; v_call: TRBV28; d_call: NA; clone_size: few; cdr3_nt: TGTGCCAGCAGTCATGATTTTTTAGGGACGGCCTCAGCTGGGGCCAACGTCCTGACTTTC; cdr3_aa: CASSHDFLGTASAGANVLTF
j_call: TRBJ2-1; v_call: TRBV12-3/TRBV12-4; d_call: TRBD1; clone_size: NA; cdr3_nt: TGTGCCAGCAGGGGGGACAGCTCATACAATGAGCAGTTCTTC; cdr3_aa: CASRGDSSYNEQFF
j_call: TRBJ1-3; v_call: TRBV7-9; d_call: NA; clone_size: few; cdr3_nt: TGTGCCAGCAGCCGGACTCTACTCTCTGGAAACACCATATATTTT; cdr3_aa: CASSRTLLSGNTIYF
j_call: TRBJ1-4; v_call: TRBV9; d_call: NA; clone_size: many; cdr3_nt: TGTGCCAGCAGCGTTTCTCAGGGAGATGAAAAACTGTTTTTT; cdr3_aa: CASSVSQGDEKLFF
j_call: TRBJ2-5; v_call: TRBV7-2; d_call: TRBD1; clone_size: few; cdr3_nt: TGTGCCAGCAGCCGGAATCAGGGGGCTGGGGAGACCCAGTACTTC; cdr3_aa: CASSRNQGAGETQYF
j_call: TRBJ1-5; v_call: TRBV7-2; d_call: NA; clone_size: NA; cdr3_nt: TGTGCCAGCAGCGCCGTAGGGGGTAGCAGCAATCAGCCCCAGCATTTT; cdr3_aa: CASSAVGGSSNQPQHF
j_call: TRBJ1-6; v_call: TRBV10-3; d_call: NA; clone_size: once; cdr3_nt: TGTGCCATCAGTGAGAACCGGGATGATAATTCACCCCTCCACTTT; cdr3_aa: CAISENRDDNSPLHF
j_call: TRBJ2-6; v_call: TRBV4-1; d_call: TRBD1; clone_size: NA; cdr3_nt: TGCGCCAGCAGCCAAGGGACAGGCAGTTTAAGGGCCAACGTCCTGACTTTC; cdr3_aa: CASSQGTGSLRANVLTF
j_call: TRBJ2-2; v_call: TRBV6-5; d_call: NA; clone_size: NA; cdr3_nt: TGTGCCAGCAGAGGAACTGGCACCGGGGAGCTGTTTTTT; cdr3_aa: CASRGTGTGELFF
j_call: TRBJ2-1; v_call: TRBV21-1; d_call: NA; clone_size: NA; cdr3_nt: TGTGCCAGCAGCCTTGGGGGGACCCAGGGGAATGAGCAGTTCTTC; cdr3_aa: CASSLGGTQGNEQFF
j_call: TRBJ2-3; v_call: TRBV10-3; d_call: TRBD2; clone_size: NA; cdr3_nt: TGTGCCACCGGGACTAGCCCGGATACGCAGTATTTT; cdr3_aa: CATGTSPDTQYF
j_call: TRBJ2-2; v_call: TRBV12-3/TRBV12-4; d_call: NA; clone_size: many; cdr3_nt: TGTGCCAGCAGTCAATCGGTATCTACCACCGGGGAGCTGTTTTTT; cdr3_aa: CASSQSVSTTGELFF
j_call: TRBJ2-7; v_call: TRBV4-3; d_call: TRBD1; clone_size: NA; cdr3_nt: TGCGCCAGCAGCCGGACCGGGACAGGTGCCTACGAGCAGTACTTC; cdr3_aa: CASSRTGTGAYEQYF
j_call: TRBJ2-3; v_call: TRBV5-1; d_call: TRBD2; clone_size: few; cdr3_nt: TGCGCCAGCAGGACTAGCGGCGACACAGATACGCAGTATTTT; cdr3_aa: CASRTSGDTDTQYF
j_call: TRBJ2-1; v_call: TRBV7-2; d_call: TRBD2; clone_size: NA; cdr3_nt: TGTGCCAGCAGCTTCGGGGGGGGCAGAAGAAATGAGAAGTTCTTC; cdr3_aa: CASSFGGGRRNEKFF
j_call: TRBJ2-3; v_call: TRBV29-1; d_call: TRBD1; clone_size: NA; cdr3_nt: TGCAGCGCCCTTGGGCAGGGGGGCACAGATACGCAGTATTTT; cdr3_aa: CSALGQGGTDTQYF
j_call: TRBJ1-3; v_call: TRBV7-2; d_call: NA; clone_size: many; cdr3_nt: TGTGCCAGCAGCTTAGGGGGGGGAAACACCATATATTTT; cdr3_aa: CASSLGGGNTIYF
j_call: TRBJ2-1; v_call: TRBV19; d_call: TRBD2; clone_size: NA; cdr3_nt: TGTGCCAGTAGTCGGGGGGAGAGCTCCTACAATGAGCAGTTCTTC; cdr3_aa: CASSRGESSYNEQFF
j_call: TRBJ1-4; v_call: TRBV4-3; d_call: NA; clone_size: NA; cdr3_nt: TGCGCCAGCAGCCAAGTGAGGGGAAGAGTTGAAAAACTGTTTTTT; cdr3_aa: CASSQVRGRVEKLFF
j_call: TRBJ2-1; v_call: TRBV7-2; d_call: TRBD1; clone_size: NA; cdr3_nt: TGTGCCAGCAGCAAACAGGGGGCCTACAATGAGCAGTTCTTC; cdr3_aa: CASSKQGAYNEQFF
j_call: TRBJ1-2; v_call: TRBV5-1; d_call: TRBD1; clone_size: NA; cdr3_nt: TGCGCCAGCAGCTTCGGACAGGTCGGTAACTATGGCTACACCTTC; cdr3_aa: CASSFGQVGNYGYTF
j_call: TRBJ2-2; v_call: TRBV25-1; d_call: NA; clone_size: NA; cdr3_nt: TGTGCCAGCAGCTGGACAGCCGAACACGTCACCGGGGAGCTGTTTTTT; cdr3_aa: CASSWTAEHVTGELFF